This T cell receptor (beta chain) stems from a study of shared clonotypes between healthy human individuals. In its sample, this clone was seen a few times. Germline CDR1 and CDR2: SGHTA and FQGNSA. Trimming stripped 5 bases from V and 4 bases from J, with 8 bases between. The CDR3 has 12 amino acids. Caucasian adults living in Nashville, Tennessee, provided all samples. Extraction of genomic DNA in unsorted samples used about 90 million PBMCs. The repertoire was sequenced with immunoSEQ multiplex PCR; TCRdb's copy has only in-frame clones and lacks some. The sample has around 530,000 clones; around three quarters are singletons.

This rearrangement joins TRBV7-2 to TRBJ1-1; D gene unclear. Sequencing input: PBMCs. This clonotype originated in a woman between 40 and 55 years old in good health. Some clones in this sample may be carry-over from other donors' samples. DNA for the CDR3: TGTGCCAGCAGCAGGTTAGGCACTGAAGCTTTCTTT. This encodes CASSRLGTEAFF.